This T cell receptor beta chain was sequenced for a study of STAT5B mutations in CD4+ large granular lymphocyte leukemia. Study at large: Among healthy controls, a particular HLA allele went with more CDR3 'QG' motifs.

V was pared by 2 bases and J by 3 bases, with 11 bases between. CDR1 is SGHVS, CDR2 FQNEAQ, per germline. The CDR3 is 15 residues long. Original analysis: Lowest detectable productive clonotype frequency was 2.59 x 10-5. Sequencing was performed with immunoSEQ multiplex PCR; in TCRdb, only in-frame clones are kept and a portion is missing. V, J and clone size reflect that table, while D and trimming were determined from the DNA. Among tens of thousands of clones, roughly 78% were seen once, and the ten largest hold about 0.6%. Whole-study results and caveats: Compared with healthy controls (2/35), patient top clones favored TRBV06 (8/27). Data were not HLA-matched across samples.

Note on this clone: Its antigen remains unknown.

The clonotype was recovered from a human donor in good health. The sequenced sample was CD4+ T cells from blood buffy coats. The chain recombines TRBV7-8 with TRBJ1-5, with D possibly TRBD1 on 6 matching bases. The CDR3 region is CASSLNQGLNQPQHF. In DNA, the CDR3 is TGTGCCAGCAGCTTAAATCAGGGGCTCAATCAGCCCCAGCATTTT.